Listed here is a single TCR beta chain. TCRdb keeps only in-frame clones here, not all; method: immunoSEQ multiplex PCR. The sample consists of 50,000 to 65,000 clones, roughly 90% of them appearing once. Germline V gene data show CDR1 as MNHEY and CDR2 as SVGEGT. Trimming shortened V by 0 bases and J by 8 bases, and 13 bases separated the two germline ends. The CDR3 runs 14 residues. These data belong to a study of blood T cell repertoires in COVID-19. Sequencing was done on a sample of peripheral blood. The clonotype was recovered from a woman older than 75 with COVID-19, enrolled during active disease. The rearrangement joins TRBV6-2 or TRBV6-3 to TRBJ1-2; the D gene is possibly TRBD1 (6 bases). The DNA of the CDR3 is TGTGCCAGCAGTTACTCTATGACAGGCGGGGGCTACACCTTC. It encodes CASSYSMTGGGYTF.